The rows below give T cell receptor beta chains drawn from one sample of a study of T cell responses to AZD1222 COVID-19 vaccine. TCRdb's table, derived via immunoSEQ multiplex PCR, lists solely in-frame clones and lacks some. The sample records over 110,000 clones, roughly 90% being singletons. The sample consisted of peripheral blood, taken 28 days after the second AZD1222 dose. The receptors derive from an adult who received the AZD1222 COVID-19 vaccine. CDR3s leave out the opening cysteine and the closing phenylalanine or tryptophan. The order of the fields is D gene, V gene, J gene, CDR3 protein. A D gene is named only where the DNA matches it firmly.

>NA|TRBV7-6|TRBJ1-2
ASSLGQGRDGYT
>TRBD2|TRBV7-3|TRBJ2-2
ASSHFRREVGTGELF
>NA|TRBV28|TRBJ1-3
ASMWGGSGNTIY
>NA|TRBV15|TRBJ1-1
ATSTTNQGPYTEAF
>TRBD2|TRBV7-2|TRBJ2-5
ASSATGTSGETQY
>NA|TRBV6-5|TRBJ1-5
ASSYRRNQPQH
>NA|TRBV4-2|TRBJ1-2
ASSQRRQAPGGYT
>NA|TRBV5-1|TRBJ2-6
ASKQGYSGANVLT
>NA|TRBV25-1|TRBJ1-2
ASSETAVYGYT
>TRBD1|TRBV19|TRBJ2-3
ASTSGGAGADTQY
>TRBD1|TRBV3-1/TRBV3-2|TRBJ2-7
ASSQTGVEQY
>TRBD1|TRBV6-5|TRBJ2-5
ASSRDSSQETQY
>TRBD1|TRBV3-1/TRBV3-2|TRBJ1-4
ASSFDREGEKLF
>NA|TRBV10-3|TRBJ1-1
AISGMNTEAF
>NA|TRBV12-3/TRBV12-4|TRBJ2-5
ASSPQLQTQY